This TCR beta chain was retrieved from a study of a mutant IDH1 vaccine in newly diagnosed glioma. At the level of the study: Of the patients given treatment, approximately 60% were male and roughly 38% were female, and a mean age of roughly 40 years was recorded. Before enrollment, the patients had been treated with radiotherapy alone, temozolomide alone, or both together. Most of them had received both.

Time point denoted: week 5, during vaccination. Every vaccine dose comprised 300 ug of mutant IDH1 20-mer peptide plus topical imiquimod. Notes on the study in general: Seemingly, pseudoprogression had no relation to changes in the top peripheral T cell clonotypes. Overall, around 93% of patients had vaccine-induced immune responses.

Clones were read by immunoSEQ multiplex PCR, and TCRdb kept only the in-frame ones, dropping some. The sample lists about 38,000 clones; approximately 78% were seen once. On this clone: The antigen remains undetermined.

The V end lost 3 bases, the J end lost 5 bases, and 11 bases lay between the germline ends. CDR3 length: 15 residues. CDR1 SEHNR and CDR2 FQNEAQ come from the germline V gene (reference sequence). This sequence joins TRBV7-9 and TRBJ1-6; a weak D match, TRBD1 (5 bases). The source is a man in his forties with glioma. The specimen was PBMCs, collected from a glioma patient whose treatment included an IDH1 peptide vaccine. The CDR3 nucleotides are TGTGCCAGCAGCTTGGGTAGGGGCAATAATTCACCCCTCCACTTT. The encoded protein is CASSLGRGNNSPLHF. Variable domain in full (rest from reference TRBV7-9 and TRBJ1-6): DTGVSQNPRHKITKRGQNVTFRCDPISEHNRLYWYRQTLGQGPEFLTYFQNEAQLEKSRLLSDRFSAERPKGSFSTLEIQRTEQGDSAMYLCASSLGRGNNSPLHFGNGTRLTVT.